This T cell receptor beta chain was recovered during a study of early T cells in non-severe SARS-CoV-2 infection (dated by TCRdb to about 2021). Background for the entire study: Bulk RNA from unsorted whole blood was used for TCR sequencing, so alpha and beta chains could not be paired. Here is what the overall study found, with its caveats: Matching against VDJdb was skewed toward anti-spike CD8 responses, likely underestimated virus-specific expansions, and missed private and CD4 specificities.

The germline V gene (reference sequence) sets CDR1 to MNHNY and CDR2 to SVGAGI. Relative to germline, V is missing 5 bases and J is missing 2 bases, with 3 bases of the junction outside any gene match. The CDR3 goes from the cysteine to the phenylalanine over 14 residues. Only the CDR3 part of the read is kept: 42 bases, read in frame from the first base. Library creation used 5' RACE. The instrument was a NextSeq 500. Unique molecular identifiers were attached to individual cDNA molecules in the TCR library protocol so that sequencing error and PCR bias could be corrected. TCR alpha and beta chains were both sequenced, and the abundances of alpha and beta sequences in each sample were closely correlated with each other. The paper's data handling went like this. Decombinator V4 was used to perform V gene, J gene and CDR3 annotation of TCR sequences. Expanded TCRs were defined as changing significantly between any two time points under a Poisson model with p below 0.0001. Abundances of TCRs were expressed as counts per million after normalisation to the total number of TCRs sequenced in each sample. TRAV1-2 paired with TRAJ12, TRAJ20 or TRAJ33 defined MAIT TCRs, while TRAV10 paired with TRAJ18 defined iNKT TCRs. VDJdb, accessed 1 November 2021, was searched for CMV, EBV and SARS-CoV-2 annotated TCRs, with TCRs annotated for multiple antigens excluded. TCRdb reprocessing: public reads trimmed at Q25 with fastp, clones called with MiXCR, in-frame beta chains kept. Each record represents a unique CDR3 protein, reported with the most common genes and DNA among its rows. The V and J calls shown here were made by TCRdb, not taken from the authors' results. The sample contains some 71,000 distinct CDR3 sequences, around 13% of them found a single time. Jointly, the top ten make up over 12% of the sample.

Many counts were recorded for this clonotype. What this receptor recognizes is not known. Base qualities are missing; no much larger clone stands one base away. A case-control design nested within a healthcare worker cohort in London, UK, was used, with weekly nasopharyngeal swab PCR tests and blood sampling performed. Healthcare workers were enrolled in the week of the UK lockdown, from 23 to 31 March 2020, and were followed every week for up to roughly 15 weeks. The sequenced material came from whole blood. The TCR comes from an adult who was a healthcare worker with PCR-confirmed SARS-CoV-2 infection or an uninfected control (not recorded which). The V and J genes are TRBV6-6 and TRBJ2-3; TRBD1 aligns with 8 central bases. The CDR3 protein is CASSAGQATDTQYF. At the DNA level, the sequence is TGTGCCAGCAGTGCGGGACAGGCCACAGATACGCAGTATTTT.